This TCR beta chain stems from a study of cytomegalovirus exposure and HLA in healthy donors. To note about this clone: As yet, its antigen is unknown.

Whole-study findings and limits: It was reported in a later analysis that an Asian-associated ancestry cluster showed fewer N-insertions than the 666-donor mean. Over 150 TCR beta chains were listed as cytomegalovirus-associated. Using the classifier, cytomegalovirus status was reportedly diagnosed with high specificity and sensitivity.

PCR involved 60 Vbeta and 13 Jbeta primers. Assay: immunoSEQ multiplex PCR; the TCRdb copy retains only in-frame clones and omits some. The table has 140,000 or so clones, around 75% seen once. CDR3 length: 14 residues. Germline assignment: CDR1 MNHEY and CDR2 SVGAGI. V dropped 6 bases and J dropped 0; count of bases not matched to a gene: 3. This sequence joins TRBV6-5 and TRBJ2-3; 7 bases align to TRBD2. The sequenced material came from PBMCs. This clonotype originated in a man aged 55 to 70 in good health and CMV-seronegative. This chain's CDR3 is CASRASGSTDTQYF. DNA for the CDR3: TGTGCCAGCAGGGCTAGCGGTAGCACAGATACGCAGTATTTT.